Listed below are T cell receptor beta chains from one sample, sequenced in a study of blood T cell repertoires in COVID-19. Here immunoSEQ multiplex PCR was the method, and the copy in TCRdb shows in-frame clones only, minus some. The sample consists of roughly 99,000 clones, over 60% of them appearing once. The sequenced sample consisted of peripheral blood. Receptors originate from a man between 65 and 85 years old with acute or convalescent COVID-19. The CDR3 runs from the conserved cysteine through the conserved F or W. The D gene is left open where the match is weak. Clone sizes are given selectively: once, few, many, or a class where the clone is expanded.

j_call clone_size d_call v_call cdr3_aa cdr3_nt
TRBJ2-5 . . TRBV10-2 CASSAAGQTMQETQYF TGCGCCAGCAGTGCGGCGGGACAGACAATGCAAGAGACCCAGTACTTC
TRBJ1-2 once TRBD1 TRBV7-9 CASSLADREIQNGYTF TGTGCCAGCAGCTTAGCGGACAGGGAAATCCAGAATGGCTACACCTTC
TRBJ1-2 . TRBD1 TRBV6-5 CASRGQGLMSGYTF TGTGCCAGCAGGGGACAGGGATTAATGAGCGGCTACACCTTC
TRBJ2-2 . TRBD2 TRBV5-4 CASSPQSGDTGELFF TGTGCCAGCAGCCCCCAAAGCGGGGACACCGGGGAGCTGTTTTTT
TRBJ2-3 . TRBD2 TRBV19 CASKPPSGGPHTDTQYF TGTGCCAGCAAACCCCCTAGCGGGGGGCCCCACACAGATACGCAGTATTTT
TRBJ2-3 . TRBD2 TRBV6-6 CASSRDYPPTSTDTQYF TGTGCCAGCAGTCGGGACTATCCCCCTACGAGCACAGATACGCAGTATTTT
TRBJ1-2 . . TRBV29-1 CSVDPNIYEEFGYTF TGCAGCGTTGATCCGAATATCTACGAAGAGTTCGGCTACACCTTC
TRBJ2-7 . TRBD2 TRBV3-1/TRBV3-2 CASSLGTSGEQYF TGTGCCAGCAGCCTTGGGACTAGCGGAGAGCAGTACTTC
TRBJ1-1 . TRBD1 TRBV6-5 CASSRQGSTEAFF TGTGCCAGCAGCAGACAGGGGAGCACTGAAGCTTTCTTT
TRBJ2-5 . . TRBV11-2 CASSLGRTQETQYF TGTGCCAGCAGCTTAGGTCGAACTCAAGAGACCCAGTACTTC
TRBJ2-5 . TRBD1 TRBV13 CASRRDRGRETQYF TGTGCCAGCAGGAGGGACAGGGGGCGAGAGACCCAGTACTTC
TRBJ2-3 . . TRBV27 CASRNEGRGLTDTQYF TGTGCCAGCCGGAATGAGGGGCGGGGCCTCACAGATACGCAGTATTTT
TRBJ1-3 . TRBD1 TRBV29-1 CSVVRTGSSGNTIYF TGCAGCGTTGTAAGGACAGGTAGCTCTGGAAACACCATATATTTT
TRBJ1-5 . TRBD1 TRBV9 CASSVGQGEAQPQHF TGTGCCAGCAGCGTGGGACAGGGGGAGGCTCAGCCCCAGCATTTT
TRBJ1-4 . . TRBV7-9 CASSLVRTVEGKLFF TGTGCCAGCAGCTTAGTACGTACAGTTGAGGGAAAACTGTTTTTT
TRBJ2-1 few . TRBV7-9 CASSLASLAPEQFF TGTGCCAGCAGCCTCGCCAGTCTAGCTCCCGAGCAGTTCTTC
TRBJ2-7 . . TRBV19 CASSSQPGQYYEQYF TGTGCCAGTAGTTCCCAACCGGGACAATACTACGAGCAGTACTTC
TRBJ2-2 . . TRBV7-3 CASSLNGPGDTGELFF TGTGCCAGCAGCTTAAACGGACCAGGGGATACCGGGGAGCTGTTTTTT
TRBJ1-1 . . TRBV5-1 CASSFRQAPNTEAFF TGCGCCAGCAGCTTTAGGCAGGCCCCGAACACTGAAGCTTTCTTT
TRBJ2-1 once . TRBV4-2 CASSRQTGDEQFF TGTGCCAGCAGCCGCCAGACGGGAGACGAGCAGTTCTTC
TRBJ1-1 once TRBD1 TRBV5-1 CASSLDRGWNTEAFF TGCGCCAGCAGCCTTGACAGGGGCTGGAACACTGAAGCTTTCTTT
TRBJ2-6 . TRBD1 TRBV18 CASSPDVGGSGANVLTF TGTGCCAGCTCACCAGACGTAGGGGGCTCCGGGGCCAACGTCCTGACTTTC
TRBJ2-1 . TRBD2 TRBV7-3 CASSFGTSGDNEQFF TGTGCCAGCAGCTTCGGGACTAGCGGGGACAATGAGCAGTTCTTC
TRBJ1-1 . . TRBV7-2 CASSLSGKMNTEAFF TGTGCCAGCAGCCTTTCCGGGAAAATGAACACTGAAGCTTTCTTT
TRBJ2-5 . . TRBV18 CASSPRGKRERVAGTQYF TGTGCCAGCTCACCGAGGGGGAAAAGAGAACGGGTTGCGGGGACCCAGTACTTC
TRBJ2-1 many TRBD1 TRBV18 CASSDPGQGAWNEQFF TGTGCCAGCTCAGATCCGGGACAGGGGGCTTGGAATGAGCAGTTCTTC
TRBJ2-7 . . TRBV7-9 CASSLGLFSYEQYF TGTGCCAGCAGCTTAGGGCTCTTCTCCTACGAGCAGTACTTC
TRBJ1-2 . . TRBV6-6 CASSPIRNGAVNYGYTF TGTGCCAGCAGTCCAATCCGGAATGGAGCAGTTAACTATGGCTACACCTTC
TRBJ2-2 few . TRBV7-3 CASSLNPGPNTGELFF TGTGCCAGCAGCTTAAATCCAGGGCCGAACACCGGGGAGCTGTTTTTT